This T cell receptor (beta chain) was recovered during a study of metastatic and nonmetastatic thyroid tumors. For the study at large: Repertoire data that came from the blood and tumor or nodule tissue of malignant and benign thyroid patients were compared. Findings and caveats of the study: In both blood and tumor samples, TCR beta diversity was reported significantly higher for malignant than benign nodules.

As processed by the authors: A classifier for distant metastasis in papillary thyroid cancer was constructed using CDR3 differences observed across clinicopathological groups. TCRdb reanalyzed the PCR reads via MiXCR. TCRdb's processing, not the authors' own work, is the source of the V and J calls. The repertoire holds about 35,000 clones, with around 28% as singletons. A remark on this clone: The antigen is undetermined.

The CDR3 loop spans 14 amino acids. Trimming left V 4 bases short and J 17 bases short, with 21 bases between. The V gene's germline CDR1 is LGHDT and CDR2 YNNKEL (reference sequence). Nobody among the patients had been given any treatment before thyroid surgery. Sequencing used blood. The gene calls are TRBV3-1 and TRBJ1-6, with D maybe TRBD1 (6 bases). This receptor was taken from a female donor with papillary thyroid cancer or a benign thyroid nodule (not recorded which). Some clones in this sample may be carry-over from other donors' samples. The CDR3 protein is CASSPQGLGSRVHF. The CDR3 region has the DNA TGTGCCAGCAGCCCGCAGGGGCTTGGATCACGCGTCCACTTT.